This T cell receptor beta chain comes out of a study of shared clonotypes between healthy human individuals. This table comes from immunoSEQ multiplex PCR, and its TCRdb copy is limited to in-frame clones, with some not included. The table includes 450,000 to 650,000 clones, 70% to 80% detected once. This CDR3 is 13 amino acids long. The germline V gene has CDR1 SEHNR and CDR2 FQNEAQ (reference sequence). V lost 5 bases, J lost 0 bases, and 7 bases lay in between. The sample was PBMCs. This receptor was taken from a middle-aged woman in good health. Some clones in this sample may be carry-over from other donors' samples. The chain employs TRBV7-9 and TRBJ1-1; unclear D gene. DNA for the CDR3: TGTGCCAGCAGCAGAACAGTGAACACTGAAGCTTTCTTT. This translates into CASSRTVNTEAFF. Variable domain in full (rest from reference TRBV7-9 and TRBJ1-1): DTGVSQNPRHKITKRGQNVTFRCDPISEHNRLYWYRQTLGQGPEFLTYFQNEAQLEKSRLLSDRFSAERPKGSFSTLEIQRTEQGDSAMYLCASSRTVNTEAFFGQGTRLTVV.